Each of the 26 T cell receptor beta chains below was sequenced from the same sample in a study of control samples from healthy donors and cancer patients. The repertoire was sequenced with immunoSEQ multiplex PCR; TCRdb's copy has only in-frame clones and lacks some. There are 100,000 to 150,000 clones in the sample; approximately 84% occur only once, and around 2% lies in the top ten. Sequencing used blood. These receptors all come from a young man in good health.

The V call is TRBV10-3, the J call TRBJ1-2; TRBD1 agrees at 8 bases. Trimming removed 4 bases from V and 5 bases from J; junction bases left unmatched: 9. Per the germline V gene, CDR1 is ENHRY and CDR2 is SYGVKD. This CDR3 has 15 residues. DNA for the CDR3: TGTGCCATCAGTGTACAGGGGGGGGCCTTTTATGGCTACACCTTC. The encoded protein is CAISVQGGAFYGYTF.

CDR3 nucleotide sequence: TGTGCCAGCAGCTTAGGACCGGGACAGGGGAGGGCCGGGGAGCTGTTTTTT. It translates to CASSLGPGQGRAGELFF. The chain joins TRBV7-8 to TRBJ2-2, with 10 bases that match TRBD1. The V gene's germline CDR1 is SGHVS and CDR2 FQNEAQ. The CDR3 is 17 residues long. After removal of 1 base from V and 6 bases from J, the junction contained 8 bases not matched to a gene.

The chain has TRBV21-1 and TRBJ1-5. TRBV21-1 is deemed a pseudogene. The CDR3 runs 16 residues. The CDR3 sequence: CASPGRRGYSNQPQHF. CDR3 DNA: TGTGCCAGCCCGGGTCGGCGGGGGTATAGCAATCAGCCCCAGCATTTT.

DNA of the CDR3: TGTGCCAGCTCGCTAAATCACCGGGTATCCTCTGGGGCCAACGTCCTGACTTTC. This encodes CASSLNHRVSSGANVLTF. The chain links TRBV18 to TRBJ2-6; no firm D call. This CDR3 spans 18 amino acids. Germline V gene data show CDR1 as KGHSH and CDR2 as LQKENI. The V and J ends lost 6 bases and 0 bases respectively, with 18 bases between them.

In its sample, this clone was seen once. The chain employs TRBV6-5 and TRBJ1-4; D possibly corresponds to TRBD1 (6 bases). V was clipped by 4 bases and J by 4 bases, with 10 bases between them. In germline, CDR1 is MNHEY, CDR2 SVGAGI. The CDR3 has 14 residues. The CDR3 is CASSSGQYNEKLFF. Here the CDR3 DNA reads TGTGCCAGCAGTTCAGGACAGTATAATGAAAAACTGTTTTTT.

This sequence joins TRBV9 and TRBJ2-5; D is perhaps TRBD1 or TRBD2 (6 bases each). V was clipped by 7 bases and J by 4 bases, with 20 bases between them. This CDR3 region has 15 residues. The V gene's germline CDR1 is SGDLS and CDR2 YYNGEE. The CDR3 sequence is CASGRGRRGPETQYF. The CDR3 DNA reads TGTGCCAGCGGCAGGGGCAGGCGGGGACCAGAGACCCAGTACTTC.

The rearrangement links TRBV5-1 to TRBJ1-2, with 7 nucleotides matching TRBD1. CDR3 size: 12 residues. V dropped 4 bases and J dropped 9; count of bases not matched to a gene: 6. Germline V lookup: CDR1 SGHRS, CDR2 YFSETQ. CDR3 region: CASSPGQASYTF. DNA for the CDR3: TGCGCCAGCAGCCCCGGACAGGCCAGCTACACCTTC.

The chain is built from TRBV5-4 and TRBJ2-7, with D hard to call. This CDR3 has 13 amino acids. The germline gives CDR1 SGHNT, CDR2 YYREEE (reference sequence). With 0 bases removed from V and 5 bases from J, the gap between germline ends came to 9 bases. The CDR3 nucleotides read TGTGCCAGCAGCTTGGCTAGAACCCACGAGCAGTACTTC. Protein product: CASSLARTHEQYF.

The chain is built from TRBV25-1 and TRBJ2-1; perhaps TRBD2 as D (5 bases). V lost 4 bases and J lost 8, with 15 bases in between. Germline V lookup: CDR1 MGHDK, CDR2 SYGVNS. The CDR3 spans 14 residues. CDR3 in DNA: TGTGCCAGCAGTGGGGTGGGAGAGAGCGATGAGCAGTTCTTC. Protein sequence: CASSGVGESDEQFF.

V usage is TRBV5-6 and J usage is TRBJ2-3; D possibly corresponds to TRBD1 (5 bases). V lost 4 bases and J 5 bases, leaving 20 bases between the germline ends. CDR1 is SGHDT, CDR2 YYEEEE, per germline. The CDR3 consists of 16 residues. The CDR3 DNA is TGTGCCAGCAGCCACCGGATGGTCAGGGTGTTAGATACGCAGTATTTT. Residues: CASSHRMVRVLDTQYF.

The chain combines TRBV5-1 with TRBJ1-3; a possible D gene is TRBD1 (5 bases). This CDR3 has 13 residues. In germline, CDR1 is SGHRS, CDR2 YFSETQ. V was shortened by 4 bases and J by 2 bases, with 7 bases between the two germline ends. In DNA, the CDR3 is TGCGCCAGCAGCGTGGGGGCTGGAAACACCATATATTTT. Amino acid sequence: CASSVGAGNTIYF.

The chain recombines TRBV29-1 with TRBJ2-1; no reliable D call. CDR1 and CDR2 from the germline V gene are SQVTM and ANQGSEA. V shed 4 bases and J shed 7 bases, with 14 bases lying between them. The CDR3 extends over 13 amino acids. As DNA, the CDR3 is TGCAGCGTTGTAAGAAGCATGGCAAATGAGCAGTTCTTC. Translating gives CSVVRSMANEQFF.

This clone occurred once. The chain links TRBV27 to TRBJ2-5, with D unresolved. Germline V gene lookup returns CDR1 MNHEY and CDR2 SMNVEV (reference sequence). V was cut by 2 bases and J by 3 bases, with 10 bases left in between. This CDR3 region has 14 residues. In DNA form, the CDR3 reads TGTGCCAGCAGTTTAACACTCGCCAAAGAGACCCAGTACTTC. Amino acid sequence: CASSLTLAKETQYF.

V usage is TRBV24-1 and J usage is TRBJ1-2; a possible D gene is TRBD1 (5 bases). V was trimmed by 7 bases and J by 8 bases, leaving 19 bases between them. The CDR3 sequence is 14 residues long. Germline V gives CDR1 KGHDR, CDR2 SFDVKD. The CDR3 here is CATSHSAGGKGYTF. In DNA form, the CDR3 reads TGTGCCACCAGCCATTCCGCCGGGGGGAAGGGCTACACCTTC.

The gene calls are TRBV28 and TRBJ1-5; D perhaps matches TRBD1 (5 bases). Germline V CDR1 and CDR2: MDHEN, SYDVKM. This CDR3 has 15 amino acids. V was clipped by 10 bases and J by 6 bases, with 22 bases between them. CDR3 residues: CAIALMRGGSQPQHF. CDR3 DNA sequence: TGTGCCATCGCCCTAATGAGGGGAGGATCTCAGCCCCAGCATTTT.

The chain recombines TRBV2 with TRBJ1-1; D remains unclear. The length of the CDR3 is 13 residues. The V gene lost 7 bases and the J gene lost 6 bases, with 15 bases spanning the gap. CDR1 SNHLY and CDR2 FYNNEI come from the germline V gene. The DNA for the CDR3 is TGTGCCAGCAAGGGCCAATTTCTATCTGAAGCTTTCTTT. As protein: CASKGQFLSEAFF.

V and J are TRBV27 and TRBJ1-1; D ambiguous. V lost 2 bases to trimming and J lost 2 bases, with 12 bases between them. This CDR3 contains 15 residues. Germline lookup yields CDR1 MNHEY and CDR2 SMNVEV (reference sequence). The DNA for the CDR3 is TGTGCCAGCAGTTTAGTCGGCAGAACTAACACTGAAGCTTTCTTT. Translating it yields CASSLVGRTNTEAFF.

This clone was seen a single time. This CDR3 reads CASSPGAYEQYF. CDR3 coding DNA: TGTGCCAGCAGCCCTGGGGCCTACGAGCAGTACTTC. The rearrangement joins TRBV9 to TRBJ2-7; D unclear. The CDR3 length is 12 residues. CDR1 is SGDLS, CDR2 YYNGEE, per germline. Trimming pared 4 bases from V and 2 bases from J, leaving 7 bases between.

V and J are TRBV28 and TRBJ2-7; D is unresolved. The CDR3 loop spans 15 amino acids. Germline V CDR1 and CDR2: MDHEN, SYDVKM. V lost 2 bases to trimming and J lost 0 bases, with 11 bases between them. The CDR3 nucleotides are TGTGCCAGCAGTTTACTAGGAAAGAGCTCCTACGAGCAGTACTTC. Translated, it gives CASSLLGKSSYEQYF. The full variable domain, its missing parts supplied by reference TRBV28 and TRBJ2-7, is DVKVTQSSRYLVKRTGEKVFLECVQDMDHENMFWYRQDPGLGLRLIYFSYDVKMKEKGDIPEGYSVSREKKERFSLILESASTNQTSMYLCASSLLGKSSYEQYFGPGTRLTVT.

This clone showed up many times. This chain links TRBV28 with TRBJ2-7; tentatively, D is TRBD1 or TRBD2 (6 bases each). This CDR3 region has 14 residues. The V end was cut by 3 bases, the J end by 4 bases, with 13 bases between. Germline lookup yields CDR1 MDHEN and CDR2 SYDVKM. The CDR3 sequence: CASSFGGRWYEQYF. CDR3 coding DNA: TGTGCCAGCAGTTTTGGGGGGCGTTGGTACGAGCAGTACTTC.

This clone was seen a few times. This rearrangement joins TRBV4-1 to TRBJ1-1, with TRBD1 matching 8 bases. The V gene end was trimmed by 0 bases and the J gene end by 7 bases; junction bases not matched to a gene: 1. This CDR3 spans 13 amino acids. Germline CDR1 is MGHRA and CDR2 is YSYEKL. The CDR3 protein is CASSQDGTGEAFF. The CDR3 DNA is TGCGCCAGCAGCCAAGACGGGACAGGTGAAGCTTTCTTT.

The chain uses TRBV4-2 and TRBJ2-1; perhaps TRBD2 as D (5 bases). The CDR3 spans 17 residues. The germline V gene encodes CDR1 LGHNA and CDR2 YNFKEQ. The germline V and J ends were trimmed by 1 base and 0 bases, with 13 bases remaining between them. As DNA, the CDR3 is TGTGCCAGCAGCCAAGGTGAGGGCCTTAGCTCCTACAATGAGCAGTTCTTC. Translated, it gives CASSQGEGLSSYNEQFF.

The chain links TRBV30 to TRBJ1-2; perhaps TRBD1 as D (5 bases). The CDR3 is 11 residues long. Germline CDR1 and CDR2: GTSNPN and SVGIG (reference sequence). The CDR3 bases are TGTGTCCCTGACAGTACCTATGGCTACACCTTC. As protein: CVPDSTYGYTF.

The V call is TRBV13, the J call TRBJ2-7; D possibly corresponds to TRBD1 (6 bases). This CDR3 has 13 amino acids. CDR1 and CDR2 (germline): PRHDT, FYEKMQ (reference sequence). V was shortened by 4 bases and J by 4 bases, with 11 bases between the two germline ends. This chain's CDR3 is CASSSTQGYEQYF. The CDR3 DNA reads TGTGCCAGCAGCTCGACGCAGGGGTACGAGCAGTACTTC.

The genes are TRBV5-8 and TRBJ1-2; 9 bases align to TRBD1. Germline values: CDR1 SGHTS, CDR2 YDEGEE. The length of the CDR3 is 17 residues. Germline trimming cut 3 bases from V and 8 bases from J; bases unmatched to any gene: 17. CDR3 sequence reads: CASSSTNPLDRGVGYTF. Written as DNA, the CDR3 is TGTGCCAGCAGCTCAACTAATCCGCTCGACAGGGGGGTAGGCTACACCTTC.

The chain employs TRBV10-3 and TRBJ1-3; D remains unclear. V lost 7 bases and J lost 2, with 6 bases in between. From germline, CDR1 is ENHRY and CDR2 SYGVKD. This CDR3 has 12 residues. CDR3 residues: CAIMDAGNTIYF. The CDR3 bases are TGTGCCATCATGGACGCTGGAAACACCATATATTTT.